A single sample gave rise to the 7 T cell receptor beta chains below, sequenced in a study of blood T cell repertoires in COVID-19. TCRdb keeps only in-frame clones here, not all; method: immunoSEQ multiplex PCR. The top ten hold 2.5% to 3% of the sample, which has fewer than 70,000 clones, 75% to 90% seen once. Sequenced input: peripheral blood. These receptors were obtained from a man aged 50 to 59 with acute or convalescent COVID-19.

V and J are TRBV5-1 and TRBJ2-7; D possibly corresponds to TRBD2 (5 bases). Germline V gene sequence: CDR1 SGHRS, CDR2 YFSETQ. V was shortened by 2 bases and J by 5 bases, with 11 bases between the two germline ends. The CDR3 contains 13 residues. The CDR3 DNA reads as TGCGCCAGCAGCTTCACGGGGTCCCACGAGCAGTACTTC. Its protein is CASSFTGSHEQYF.

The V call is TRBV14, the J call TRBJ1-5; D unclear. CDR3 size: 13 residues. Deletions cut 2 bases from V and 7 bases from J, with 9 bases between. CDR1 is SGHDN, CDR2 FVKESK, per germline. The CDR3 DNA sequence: TGTGCCAGCAGCCAAAGGAGAGACCAGCCCCAGCATTTT. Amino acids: CASSQRRDQPQHF.

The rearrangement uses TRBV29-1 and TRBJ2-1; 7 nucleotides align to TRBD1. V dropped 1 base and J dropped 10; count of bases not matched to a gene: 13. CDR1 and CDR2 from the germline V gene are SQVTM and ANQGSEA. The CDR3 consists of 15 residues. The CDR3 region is CSVEGEQGDLIEQFF. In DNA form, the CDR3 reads TGCAGCGTTGAAGGAGAGCAGGGGGACCTGATCGAGCAGTTCTTC.

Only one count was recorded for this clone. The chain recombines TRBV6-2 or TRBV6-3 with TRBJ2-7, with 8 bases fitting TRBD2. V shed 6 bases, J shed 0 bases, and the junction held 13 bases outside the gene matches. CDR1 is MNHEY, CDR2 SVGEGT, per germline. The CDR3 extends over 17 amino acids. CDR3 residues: CASSPKRAGASSYEQYV. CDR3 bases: TGTGCCAGCAGCCCAAAAAGAGCGGGAGCTTCCTCCTACGAGCAGTACGTC.

The DNA of the CDR3 is TGCGCCAGCAGCCAAGATCGGGGGGTAACTAATGAAAAACTGTTTTTT. Protein sequence: CASSQDRGVTNEKLFF. The genes are TRBV4-3 and TRBJ1-4; maybe TRBD1 (5 bases). This CDR3 comprises 16 residues. Trimming cost V 0 bases and J 1 base, with 9 bases left between them. CDR1 is LGHNA, CDR2 YSLEER, per germline.

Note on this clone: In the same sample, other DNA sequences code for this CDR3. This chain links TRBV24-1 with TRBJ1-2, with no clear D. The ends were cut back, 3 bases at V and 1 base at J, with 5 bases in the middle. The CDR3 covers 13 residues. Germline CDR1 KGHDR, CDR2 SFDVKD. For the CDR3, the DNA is TGTGCCACCAGTGATCGGGGTAACTATGGCTACACCTTC. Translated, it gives CATSDRGNYGYTF.

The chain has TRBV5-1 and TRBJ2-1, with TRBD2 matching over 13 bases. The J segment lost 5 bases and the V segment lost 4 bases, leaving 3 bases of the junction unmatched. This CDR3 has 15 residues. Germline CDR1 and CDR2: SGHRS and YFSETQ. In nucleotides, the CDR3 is TGCGCCAGCAGCGCCGGGACTAGCGGGAACAATGAGCAGTTCTTC. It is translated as CASSAGTSGNNEQFF.